This T cell receptor (beta chain) was found in a study of identical twins (dated by TCRdb to the mid-2010s). As for the study more broadly: TCR alpha and beta repertoires from monozygotic twins, unrelated adults of various ages and cord blood were deep-sequenced to test whether fetal clonotypes persist. Replicate twin experiments were performed at different times using different library preparation protocols to rule out contamination. The research as a whole found: Abundant cord blood beta clonotypes had fewer insertions, young adult naive repertoires showed a similar but weaker trend, and memory repertoires showed no such trend. Excess twin sharing in beta out-of-frame sequences was weaker because fewer shared sequences lowered the signal-to-noise ratio. In monozygotic twins, out-of-frame TCR alpha sharing was systematically underestimated by recombination models, although the models agreed with sharing between unrelated individuals. Out-of-frame TCR alpha sequences shared between twins showed an excess of low generation-probability sequences compared with coincidental sharing between unrelated individuals. Because the same donors could not be followed over many years, conclusions were based on cross-sectional statistical analysis. Invariant T cells such as MAIT and iNKT could partly confound zero-insertion analyses, although diverse VJ usage argued against such confounding for most clonotypes.

Every donor was a healthy Caucasian. Three pairs of female monozygotic twins, all aged 18 to 29 years, made up the twin cohort. Peripheral blood mononuclear cells were used as the source from which RNA for TCR libraries was isolated. Remarks on this clonotype: Its antigen target is currently unknown. Base qualities were left out, and no much larger clone turns up one base away.

Library construction relied on 5' RACE. The data were produced on an Illumina HiSeq 2000. Template switching introduced a universal primer binding site; the final cDNA contained a unique molecular identifier, enabling accurate counting of TCR cDNA molecules. Specific primers in the conserved constant-segment region were used to synthesize first-strand cDNA for TCR alpha and beta chains. Each cDNA library was double barcoded, with a SMART-Mk sample barcode plus Illumina barcodes, to control for contamination. Two successive PCR steps introduced TruSeq adapter sequences along with Illumina sample barcodes. Sequencing of the TCR alpha and beta cDNA libraries was done on the Illumina HiSeq platform using custom primers. In the original analysis: Unique molecular identifiers were extracted from raw reads with MiGEC, and CDR3 positions were determined with MiXCR. For each individual, recombination models were inferred using an EM algorithm with the repgenHMM and IGoR tools. Shared clonotypes were analyzed with the tcR package in R, and sharing was normalized by the product of cloneset sizes. Out-of-frame nonproductive sequences were analyzed to study raw recombination free of thymic and clonal selection effects. The raw public reads went through TCRdb reprocessing: fastp at Q25, MiXCR clone calling, in-frame beta chains kept. Each entry merges the rows of one CDR3 protein and shows their most common DNA and genes. The V and J calls shown here were made by TCRdb, not taken from the authors' results. In this sample the table shows around 960,000 distinct CDR3 sequences, around 12% of which occur a single time. The top ten clonotypes cover 1.5% to 2% of the sample.

According to the germline V gene (reference sequence), CDR1 reads SSHAT and CDR2 reads FNYEAQ. A distance of 10 bases separates the germline ends of V and J, which lose 7 bases and 1 base respectively. From its cysteine to its phenylalanine, the CDR3 spans 13 amino acids. Solely the CDR3 DNA is kept, with 39 bases framed from the first base. In addition, the sample was reused for a study of yellow fever vaccine responses in identical twins. As the second publication notes: The authors reported that the T cell response to vaccination in identical twins appeared partly convergent and partly personalized. In identical twins, the study followed T cell clones that responded to the vaccine with precision.

The V and J segments used are TRBV7-7 and TRBJ1-1; the D gene is not confidently resolved. This sequence originates from a woman younger than 30 in good health. The specimen was PBMCs. The sequenced DNA is TGTGCCAGCACTCCAGTGTCGAACACTGAAGCTTTCTTT. It specifies CASTPVSNTEAFF.